A few counts support the clone carrying this T cell receptor (beta chain). Its antigen is currently unknown. RNA-based 3' RACE libraries used unique molecular identifiers. In TCRdb, the 3' RACE reads were re-called with MiXCR into one record per CDR3 protein. The repertoire holds some 90,000 distinct CDR3 sequences, with under 8% as singletons. This specimen belongs to a study of HIV-infected children after antiretroviral therapy interruption. Findings and caveats of the study: The CD45RA+ naive sort may contain some EMRA or stem memory cells.

Treatment noted: PENTA 11 planned treatment interruption arm or continuous ART arm. Germline V lookup: CDR1 SQVTM, CDR2 ANQGSEA. Trimming left V 0 bases short and J 0 bases short, with 2 bases between. The CDR3 contains 13 residues. This sequence was found in a pool of human donors with HIV. The V gene is TRBV29-1, the J gene TRBJ2-2; D is unresolved. The sample in question was CD45RA+ CD4+ T cells from PBMCs, pooled from several time points, obtained from a donor given antiretroviral therapy, either interrupted or continuous. Subset described: naive CD4+ CD45RA+ CD45RO- T cells. CDR3 amino acids: CSVEEANTGELFF. The CDR3 coding sequence is TGCAGCGTTGAAGAAGCGAACACCGGGGAGCTGTTTTTT.